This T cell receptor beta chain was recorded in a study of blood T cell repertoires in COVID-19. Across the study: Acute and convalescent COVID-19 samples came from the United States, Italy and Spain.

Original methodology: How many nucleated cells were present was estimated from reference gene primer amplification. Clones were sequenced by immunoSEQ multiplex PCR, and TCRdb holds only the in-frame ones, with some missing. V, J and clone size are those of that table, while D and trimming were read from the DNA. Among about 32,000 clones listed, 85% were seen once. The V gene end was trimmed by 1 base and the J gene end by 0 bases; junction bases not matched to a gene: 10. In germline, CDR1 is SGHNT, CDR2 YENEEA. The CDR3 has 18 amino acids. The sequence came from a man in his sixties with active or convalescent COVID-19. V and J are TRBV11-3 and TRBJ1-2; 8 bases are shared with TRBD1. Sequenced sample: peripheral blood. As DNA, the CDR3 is TGTGCCAGCAGCTTAGGCACCGGGACAGGAACTACTAACTATGGCTACACCTTC. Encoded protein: CASSLGTGTGTTNYGYTF.